The 20 T cell receptor gamma chains reported below all come from one sample, sequenced in a study of Vδ1+ human thymocytes. General study findings and limits: Thymic TRG and TRD repertoires appeared highly polyclonal, with Gaussian CDR3 length distributions.

Antigens for these TCRs are unknown. Extracted RNA was reverse transcribed into cDNA. The CDR3 regions were amplified by multiplex PCR from V-gene primers to a constant-region primer. TCRdb ran CATT on the multiplex PCR reads. Seen here are about 36,000 gamma-chain clones, 20% to 25% observed once, and the top ten hold roughly 2%. Sequencing was performed on Vdelta1+ gamma-delta thymocytes from the thymus. Noted subset: FACS-sorted CD3+ TCRalphabeta- TCRVdelta1+ TCRVdelta2- thymocytes. The receptors come from a girl under three years old who had congenital heart surgery.

J is TRGJ1 or TRGJ2 and V is TRGV9. Germline values: CDR1 GITISATS, CDR2 ISYDGTV (reference sequence). Trimming took 5 bases from V and 5 from J; bases not matched to a gene: 27. The CDR3 loop spans 19 amino acids. The CDR3 DNA is TGTGCCTTGTGGGGACCCCGGAGGTGCCTCTATTTTTGTGATTATAAGAAACTCTTT. Translated, it gives CALWGPRRCLYFCDYKKLF.

A remark on this clone: Germline and junction disagree at one end, which may indicate a read error. This chain connects TRGV2 to TRGJ1 or TRGJ2. Germline CDR1 reads EGSNGY; CDR2 reads YDSYNSKV. The CDR3 contains 13 residues. CDR3 protein: CATWDGPIWKNLF. Written as DNA, the CDR3 is TGTGCCACCTGGGACGGGCCAATCTGGAAGAATCTCTTT.

This clone has more than one count but fewer than ten. This chain joins TRGV2 and TRGJP1. This CDR3 is 12 amino acids long. With 8 bases clipped from V and 10 bases from J, the junction kept 10 bases outside the gene matches. CDR1 EGSNGY and CDR2 YDSYNSKV come from the germline V gene. This CDR3 is CATFFGPWFKIF. As DNA, the CDR3 is TGTGCCACCTTTTTCGGACCTTGGTTCAAGATATTT.

About this clone: The sample has other DNA sequences that encode this CDR3 too. The chain combines TRGV2 with TRGJ1 or TRGJ2. J was trimmed by 7 bases and V by 0 bases; bases with no gene match: 9. CDR1 is EGSNGY and CDR2 is YDSYNSKV in the germline V gene. The CDR3 is 14 amino acids. CDR3 amino acids: CATWDGRLGYKKLF. CDR3 coding DNA: TGTGCCACCTGGGACGGGCGTTTGGGCTATAAGAAACTCTTT.

This clone was observed a few times. Different DNA sequences within this sample yield the same CDR3. V and J are TRGV2 and TRGJ1 or TRGJ2. The CDR3 has 15 residues. V lost 0 bases, J lost 0 bases, and 5 bases stayed unmatched. The germline CDR1 and CDR2 sequences are EGSNGY and YDSYNSKV. This CDR3 is CATWDGPKNYYKKLF. In nucleotides, the CDR3 is TGTGCCACCTGGGACGGGCCTAAGAATTATTATAAGAAACTCTTT.

This clone is classed as medium-sized (0.01 to 0.1%). The same CDR3 can be traced to other DNA sequences in this sample. The chain carries TRGV9 and TRGJ1 or TRGJ2. Per germline, CDR1 GITISATS and CDR2 ISYDGTV (reference sequence). V trimming: 3 bases; J trimming: 8 bases; junction bases outside the gene matches: 4. CDR3 length: 11 amino acids. The CDR3 loop reads CALWEPDKKLF. As DNA, the CDR3 is TGTGCCTTGTGGGAGCCGGATAAGAAACTCTTT.

This clone was seen a handful of times. Other DNA sequences in this specimen translate into the identical CDR3. This chain links TRGV9 with TRGJ1 or TRGJ2. V shed 0 bases and J 6 bases; nucleotides not matched to a gene: 5. Germline loops: CDR1 GITISATS, CDR2 ISYDGTV (reference sequence). The CDR3 is 13 residues long. The CDR3 region has the DNA TGTGCCTTGTGGGAGGTGCGAGGTTATAAGAAACTCTTT. Translated, it gives CALWEVRGYKKLF.

This clone was found a few times. The chain couples TRGV3 to TRGJ1 or TRGJ2. The CDR3 runs to 15 residues. Germline V gives CDR1 VTNTFY, CDR2 YDVSTARD (reference sequence). Unmatched junction bases numbered 7, after V lost 0 bases and J lost 2 bases. Here the CDR3 reads CATWDRGGYYYKKLF. CDR3 bases: TGTGCCACCTGGGACAGGGGGGGGTATTATTATAAGAAACTCTTT.

Comment on this clone: The identical CDR3 is also encoded by other nucleotide sequences in the sample. The V call is TRGV2, the J call TRGJ1 or TRGJ2. The CDR3 sequence is 14 residues long. The V segment lost 0 bases and the J segment 7 bases; nucleotides outside the gene matches: 9. Germline CDR1 and CDR2: EGSNGY and YDSYNSKV. The CDR3 region has the DNA TGTGCCACCTGGGACGGGCCCCTTCGGTATAAGAAACTCTTT. This translates into CATWDGPLRYKKLF.

Only a few counts were recorded for this clone. This chain links TRGV9 with TRGJ1 or TRGJ2. The CDR3 is made up of 15 amino acids. V was clipped by 3 bases and J by 9 bases; unmatched bases: 17. Germline CDR1 GITISATS, CDR2 ISYDGTV (reference sequence). The CDR3 region is CALWEMHAGPLKKLF. The CDR3 nucleotides are TGTGCCTTGTGGGAGATGCACGCGGGGCCTCTTAAGAAACTCTTT.

This clone was counted between two and nine times. The rearrangement joins TRGV8 to TRGJ1 or TRGJ2. CDR1 is VENAVY, CDR2 YDSYNSRV, per germline. The CDR3 covers 12 residues. V trimming: 4 bases; J trimming: 12 bases; junction bases outside the gene matches: 12. The CDR3 nucleotides are TGTGCCACCTGGGACGAACCGAGGGGGAAACTCTTT. This translates into CATWDEPRGKLF.

The chain carries TRGV8 and TRGJ1 or TRGJ2. The germline V gene encodes CDR1 VENAVY and CDR2 YDSYNSRV. After removal of 3 bases from V and 10 bases from J, the junction contained 9 bases not matched to a gene. CDR3 length: 12 amino acids. In nucleotides, the CDR3 is TGTGCCACCTGGGATCGAAAGCCCAAGAAACTCTTT. Encoded protein: CATWDRKPKKLF.

This clone was observed a single time. This chain connects TRGV4 to TRGJ1 or TRGJ2. This CDR3 is built from 17 residues. Unmatched junction bases numbered 19, after V lost 2 bases and J lost 6 bases. CDR1 is EGSTGY, CDR2 YDSYTSSV, per germline. The CDR3, as DNA: TGTGCCACCTGGGATGAGTTTGGTCCGGGTGGTCCTTATAAGAAACTCTTT. It encodes CATWDEFGPGGPYKKLF.

Comment on this clone: Relative to the germline gene, one junction end is altered; a read error may explain this. The same CDR3 is also encoded by other DNA sequences in this sample. The chain uses TRGV2 and TRGJ1 or TRGJ2. This CDR3 is 13 amino acids long. In germline, CDR1 is EGSNGY, CDR2 YDSYNSKV. CDR3 region: CATWDGREYKKLF. DNA for the CDR3: TGCGCCACCTGGGACGGGCGAGAATATAAGAAACTCTTT.

The V call is TRGV4, the J call TRGJ1 or TRGJ2. CDR1 and CDR2 from the germline V gene are EGSTGY and YDSYTSSV. The V segment lost 0 bases and the J segment 3 bases; nucleotides outside the gene matches: 8. CDR3 length: 15 amino acids. The CDR3 DNA reads TGTGCCACCTGGGATGGGATGAACATTTATTATAAGAAACTCTTT. It codes for CATWDGMNIYYKKLF.

The V call is TRGV2, the J call TRGJ1 or TRGJ2. This CDR3 spans 13 amino acids. Trimming at V came to 0 bases and at J to 9 bases, leaving 8 bases not matched to a gene. Per the germline V gene, CDR1 is EGSNGY and CDR2 is YDSYNSKV. In DNA, the CDR3 is TGTGCCACCTGGGACGGGGAGGGATGTAAGAAACTCTTT. Protein: CATWDGEGCKKLF.

Comment on this clone: This clone may be a read error of a much larger clone one base away. The V and J genes are TRGV4 and TRGJ1 or TRGJ2. The CDR3 runs 13 residues. V dropped 4 bases and J dropped 3; count of bases not matched to a gene: 6. Germline assignment: CDR1 EGSTGY and CDR2 YDSYTSSV. The CDR3 is CATWEGIYYKKLF. The CDR3 nucleotides are TGTGCCACCTGGGAAGGGATTTATTATAAGAAACTCTTT.

This clone was detected only a few times. This specimen includes other DNA sequences encoding the same CDR3. V is TRGV9 and J is TRGJ1 or TRGJ2. V dropped 1 base and J dropped 7; count of bases not matched to a gene: 7. Germline V gives CDR1 GITISATS, CDR2 ISYDGTV (reference sequence). The CDR3 totals 13 residues. The CDR3 coding sequence is TGTGCCTTGTGGGAGGTCTTGGGGTATAAGAAACTCTTT. This encodes CALWEVLGYKKLF.

This clone has just a few counts. V usage is TRGV9 and J usage is TRGJ1 or TRGJ2. CDR1 is GITISATS and CDR2 is ISYDGTV in the germline V gene (reference sequence). The CDR3 extends over 13 amino acids. After removal of 5 bases from V and 0 bases from J, the junction contained 4 bases not matched to a gene. CDR3 in DNA: TGTGCCTTGTGGGCCAGGAATTATTATAAGAAACTCTTT. It codes for CALWARNYYKKLF.

This clone was seen a few times. This sample includes further DNA sequences coding for the same CDR3. The chain has TRGV2 and TRGJP2. V was clipped by 1 base and J by 6 bases; unmatched bases: 8. The germline V gene encodes CDR1 EGSNGY and CDR2 YDSYNSKV. There are 15 residues in the CDR3. In DNA form, the CDR3 reads TGTGCCACCTGGGACGGCCCGGGGGGTGATTGGATCAAGACGTTT. Translating it yields CATWDGPGGDWIKTF.